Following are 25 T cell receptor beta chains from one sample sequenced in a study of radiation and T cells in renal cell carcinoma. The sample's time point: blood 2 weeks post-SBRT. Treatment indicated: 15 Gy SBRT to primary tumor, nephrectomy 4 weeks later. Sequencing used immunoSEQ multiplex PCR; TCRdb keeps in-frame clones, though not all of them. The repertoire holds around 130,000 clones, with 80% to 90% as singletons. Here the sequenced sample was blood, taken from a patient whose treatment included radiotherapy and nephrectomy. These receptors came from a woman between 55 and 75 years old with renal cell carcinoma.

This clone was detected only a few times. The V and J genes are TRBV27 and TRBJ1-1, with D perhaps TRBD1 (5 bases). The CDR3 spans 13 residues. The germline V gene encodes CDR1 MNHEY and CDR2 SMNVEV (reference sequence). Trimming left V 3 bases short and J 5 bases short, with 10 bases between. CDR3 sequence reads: CASSLMGGTEAFF. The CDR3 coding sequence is TGTGCCAGCAGTTTGATGGGGGGAACTGAAGCTTTCTTT.

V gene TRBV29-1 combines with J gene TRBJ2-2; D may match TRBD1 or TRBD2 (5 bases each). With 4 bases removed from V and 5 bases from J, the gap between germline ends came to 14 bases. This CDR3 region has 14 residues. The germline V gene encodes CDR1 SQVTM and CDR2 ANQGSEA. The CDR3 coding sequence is TGCAGCGTTGCTGGGACCCTTGGGACCGGGGAGCTGTTTTTT. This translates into CSVAGTLGTGELFF.

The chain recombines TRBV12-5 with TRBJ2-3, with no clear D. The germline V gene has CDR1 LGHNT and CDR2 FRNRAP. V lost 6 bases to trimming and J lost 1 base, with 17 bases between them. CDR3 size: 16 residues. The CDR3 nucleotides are TGTGCTAGTGGCAATCCTCTGGAAGAGCGCACAGATACGCAGTATTTT. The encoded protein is CASGNPLEERTDTQYF.

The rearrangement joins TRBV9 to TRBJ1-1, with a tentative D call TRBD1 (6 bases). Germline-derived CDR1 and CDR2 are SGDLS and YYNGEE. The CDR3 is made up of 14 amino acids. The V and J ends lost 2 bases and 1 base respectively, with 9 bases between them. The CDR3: CASSVNRENTEAFF. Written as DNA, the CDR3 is TGTGCCAGCAGCGTCAACAGGGAGAACACTGAAGCTTTCTTT.

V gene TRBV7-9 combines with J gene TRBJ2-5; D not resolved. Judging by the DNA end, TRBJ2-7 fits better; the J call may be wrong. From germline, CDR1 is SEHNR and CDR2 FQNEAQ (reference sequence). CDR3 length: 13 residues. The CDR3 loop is CASSTGPGIEQYF. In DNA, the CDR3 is TGTGCCAGCAGCACCGGACCAGGCATCGAGCAGTACTTC.

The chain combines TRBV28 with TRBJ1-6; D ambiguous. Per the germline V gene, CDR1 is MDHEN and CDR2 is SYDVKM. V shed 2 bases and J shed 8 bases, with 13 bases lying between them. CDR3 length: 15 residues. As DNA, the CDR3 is TGTGCCAGCAGTTTAGCGGAGCAAGGCTATTCACCCCTCCACTTT. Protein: CASSLAEQGYSPLHF.

Here the CDR3 reads CASSDNQYGYTF. The CDR3 DNA follows: TGTGCCAGCAGCGACAACCAATATGGCTACACCTTC. V is TRBV25-1 and J is TRBJ1-2; D is unclear. The CDR3 extends over 12 amino acids. V dropped 6 bases and J dropped 5 bases, with 10 bases sitting between them. Germline lookup yields CDR1 MGHDK and CDR2 SYGVNS.

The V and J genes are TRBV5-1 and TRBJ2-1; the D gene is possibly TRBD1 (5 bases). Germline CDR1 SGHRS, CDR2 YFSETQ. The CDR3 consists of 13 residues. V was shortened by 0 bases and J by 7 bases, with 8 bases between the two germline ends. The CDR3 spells CASSLDRQNEQFF. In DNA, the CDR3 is TGCGCCAGCAGCTTGGACAGGCAGAATGAGCAGTTCTTC.

CDR3 in amino acids: CASSLEGQYEQYF. The DNA for the CDR3 is TGTGCCAGCAGCTTAGAAGGGCAGTACGAGCAGTACTTC. The rearrangement uses TRBV11-2 and TRBJ2-7; no definite D call. This CDR3 comprises 13 residues. Trimming shortened V by 0 bases and J by 4 bases, and 7 bases separated the two germline ends. Germline CDR1 reads SGHAT; CDR2 reads FQNNGV. Complete variable domain (other parts from reference TRBV11-2 and TRBJ2-7): EAGVAQSPRYKIIEKRQSVAFWCNPISGHATLYWYQQILGQGPKLLIQFQNNGVVDDSQLPKDRFSAERLKGVDSTLKIQPAKLEDSAVYLCASSLEGQYEQYFGPGTRLTVT.

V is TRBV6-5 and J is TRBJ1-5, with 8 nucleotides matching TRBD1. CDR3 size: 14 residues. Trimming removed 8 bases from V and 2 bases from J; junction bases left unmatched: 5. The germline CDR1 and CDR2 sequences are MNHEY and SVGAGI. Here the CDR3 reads CASGGQVGNQPQHF. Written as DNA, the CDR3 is TGTGCCAGCGGGGGACAGGTCGGCAATCAGCCCCAGCATTTT.

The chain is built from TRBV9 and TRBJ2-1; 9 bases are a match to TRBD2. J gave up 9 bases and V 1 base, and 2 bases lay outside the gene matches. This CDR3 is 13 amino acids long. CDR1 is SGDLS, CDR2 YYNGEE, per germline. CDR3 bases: TGTGCCAGCAGCGTACTAGCGGGGAGTGAGCAGTTCTTC. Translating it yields CASSVLAGSEQFF.

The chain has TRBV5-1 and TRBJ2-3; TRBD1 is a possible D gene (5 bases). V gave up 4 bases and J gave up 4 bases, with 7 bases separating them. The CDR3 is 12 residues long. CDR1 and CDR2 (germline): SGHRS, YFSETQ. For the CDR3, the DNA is TGCGCCAGCAGCCTAGGGGCAGATACGCAGTATTTT. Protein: CASSLGADTQYF.

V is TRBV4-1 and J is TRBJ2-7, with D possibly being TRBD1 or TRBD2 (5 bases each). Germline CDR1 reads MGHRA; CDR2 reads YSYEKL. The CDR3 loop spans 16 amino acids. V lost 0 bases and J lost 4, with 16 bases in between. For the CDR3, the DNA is TGCGCCAGCAGCCAAGACCCCGGGACCTCGTATTACGAGCAGTACTTC. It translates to CASSQDPGTSYYEQYF.

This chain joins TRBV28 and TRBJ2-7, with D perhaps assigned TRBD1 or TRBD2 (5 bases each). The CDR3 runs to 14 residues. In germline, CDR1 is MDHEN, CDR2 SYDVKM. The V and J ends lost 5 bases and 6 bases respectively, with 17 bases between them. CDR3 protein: CASSPYGGKLEQYF. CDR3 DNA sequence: TGTGCCAGCAGTCCCTATGGGGGTAAGCTCGAGCAGTACTTC.

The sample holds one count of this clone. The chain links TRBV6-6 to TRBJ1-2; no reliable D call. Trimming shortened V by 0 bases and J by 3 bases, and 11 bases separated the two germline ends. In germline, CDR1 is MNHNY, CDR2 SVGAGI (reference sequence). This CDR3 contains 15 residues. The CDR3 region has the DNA TGTGCCAGCAGTTACTCTGGAGAGGGAGACTATGGCTACACCTTC. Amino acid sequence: CASSYSGEGDYGYTF.

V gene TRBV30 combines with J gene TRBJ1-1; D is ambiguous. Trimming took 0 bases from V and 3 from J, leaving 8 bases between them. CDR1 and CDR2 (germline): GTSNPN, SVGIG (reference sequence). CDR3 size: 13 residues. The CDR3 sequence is CAWSVVTDTEAFF. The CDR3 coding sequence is TGTGCCTGGAGTGTAGTTACGGACACTGAAGCTTTCTTT. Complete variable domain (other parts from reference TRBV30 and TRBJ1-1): SQTIHQWPATLVQPVGSPLSLECTVEGTSNPNLYWYRQAAGRGLQLLFYSVGIGQISSEVPQNLSASRPQDRQFILSSKKLLLSDSGFYLCAWSVVTDTEAFFGQGTRLTVV.

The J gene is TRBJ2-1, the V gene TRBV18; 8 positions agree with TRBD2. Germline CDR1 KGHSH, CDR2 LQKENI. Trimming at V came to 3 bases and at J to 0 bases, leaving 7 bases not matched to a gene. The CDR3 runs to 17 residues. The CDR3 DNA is TGTGCCAGCTCACCGGGACTAGGAGTAAGCTCCTACAATGAGCAGTTCTTC. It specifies CASSPGLGVSSYNEQFF.

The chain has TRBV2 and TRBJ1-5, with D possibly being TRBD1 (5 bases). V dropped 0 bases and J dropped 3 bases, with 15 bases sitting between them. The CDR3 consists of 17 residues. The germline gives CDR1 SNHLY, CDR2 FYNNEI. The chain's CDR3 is CASSEAHGRVVNQPQHF. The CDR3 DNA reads TGTGCCAGCAGTGAAGCGCATGGCAGGGTGGTCAATCAGCCCCAGCATTTT.

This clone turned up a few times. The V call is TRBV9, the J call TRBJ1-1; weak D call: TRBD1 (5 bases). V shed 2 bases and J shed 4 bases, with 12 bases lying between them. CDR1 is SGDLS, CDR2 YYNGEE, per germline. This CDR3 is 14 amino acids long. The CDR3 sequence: CASSVSGSVTEAFF. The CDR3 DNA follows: TGTGCCAGCAGCGTCTCAGGGTCGGTCACTGAAGCTTTCTTT.

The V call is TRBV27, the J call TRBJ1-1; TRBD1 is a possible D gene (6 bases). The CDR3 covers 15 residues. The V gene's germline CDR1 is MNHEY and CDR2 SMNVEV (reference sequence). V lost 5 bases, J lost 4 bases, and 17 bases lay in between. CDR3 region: CASSTLQGPSTEAFF. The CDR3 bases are TGTGCCAGCAGTACCCTACAGGGACCGAGCACTGAAGCTTTCTTT.

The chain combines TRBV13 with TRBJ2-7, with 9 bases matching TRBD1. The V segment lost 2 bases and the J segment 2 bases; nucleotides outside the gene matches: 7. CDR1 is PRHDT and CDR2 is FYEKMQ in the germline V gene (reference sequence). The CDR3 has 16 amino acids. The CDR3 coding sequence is TGTGCCAGCAGCTTAAGAGGGGGACAGGGTACCTACGAGCAGTACTTC. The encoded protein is CASSLRGGQGTYEQYF. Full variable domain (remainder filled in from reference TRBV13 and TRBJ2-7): AAGVIQSPRHLIKEKRETATLKCYPIPRHDTVYWYQQGPGQDPQFLISFYEKMQSDKGSIPDRFSAQQFSDYHSELNMSSLELGDSALYFCASSLRGGQGTYEQYFGPGTRLTVT.

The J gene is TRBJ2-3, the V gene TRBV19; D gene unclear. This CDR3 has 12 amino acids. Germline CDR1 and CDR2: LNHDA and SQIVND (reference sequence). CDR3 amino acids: CARETLGDTQYF. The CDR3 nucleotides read TGTGCACGCGAGACCCTGGGAGATACGCAGTATTTT. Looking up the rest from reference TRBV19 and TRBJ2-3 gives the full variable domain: DGGITQSPKYLFRKEGQNVTLSCEQNLNHDAMYWYRQDPGQGLRLIYYSQIVNDFQKGDIAEGYSVSREKKESFPLTVTSAQKNPTAFYLCARETLGDTQYFGPGTRLTVL.

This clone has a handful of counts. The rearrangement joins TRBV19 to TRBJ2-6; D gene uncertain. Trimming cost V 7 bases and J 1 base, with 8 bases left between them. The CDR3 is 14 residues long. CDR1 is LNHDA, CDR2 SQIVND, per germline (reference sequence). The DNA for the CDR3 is TGTGCCAGTAAGGCACAGTCTGGGGCCAACGTCCTGACTTTC. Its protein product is CASKAQSGANVLTF.

CDR3 sequence: CASSLLIDRGIGTQYF. The CDR3 DNA reads TGTGCCAGCAGCCTCTTGATAGACAGGGGGATAGGGACCCAGTACTTC. This sequence joins TRBV27 and TRBJ2-5, with TRBD1 matching 9 bases. J lost 7 bases, V lost 6 bases, and 15 bases had no gene match. CDR1 is MNHEY, CDR2 SMNVEV, per germline (reference sequence). The CDR3 sequence is 16 residues long.

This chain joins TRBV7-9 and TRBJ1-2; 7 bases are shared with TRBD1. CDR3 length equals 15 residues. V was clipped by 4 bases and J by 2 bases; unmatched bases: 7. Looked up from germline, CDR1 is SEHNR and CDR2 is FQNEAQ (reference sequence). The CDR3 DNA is TGTGCCAGCAGCTCCGGGACAGTCCTCAACTATGGCTACACCTTC. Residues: CASSSGTVLNYGYTF.